This paragraph reports one TCR beta chain. What it binds is not known. The data are from a study of chemoradiotherapy in HPV16-positive cancers. General observations from the study: HPV-responsive T-cell expansion during chemoradiotherapy was linked to improved recurrence-free survival in HPV16-positive patients. Non-HPV-specific T cells did not expand in tumors during treatment, whereas candidate HPV-specific clones and E7-related motifs did.

Over chemoradiotherapy, repertoires were sampled more than once. Sequenced by immunoSEQ multiplex PCR; TCRdb stores in-frame clones only, minus some. The repertoire holds fewer than 8,000 clones, with around 86% as singletons. Germline V gene lookup returns CDR1 LNHDA and CDR2 SQIVND (reference sequence). This CDR3 comprises 15 residues. Trimming at V came to 6 bases and at J to 2 bases, leaving 8 bases not matched to a gene. This TCR derives from a human donor with HPV-associated anogenital cancer. The rearrangement uses TRBV19 and TRBJ2-7; 9 nucleotides line up with TRBD2. The sequences come from tumor tissue, collected from a patient who underwent chemoradiotherapy. For the CDR3, the DNA is TGTGCCAGTAGGCGAGGCCTAGCGGGAACCTACGAGCAGTACTTC. Translating gives CASRRGLAGTYEQYF.